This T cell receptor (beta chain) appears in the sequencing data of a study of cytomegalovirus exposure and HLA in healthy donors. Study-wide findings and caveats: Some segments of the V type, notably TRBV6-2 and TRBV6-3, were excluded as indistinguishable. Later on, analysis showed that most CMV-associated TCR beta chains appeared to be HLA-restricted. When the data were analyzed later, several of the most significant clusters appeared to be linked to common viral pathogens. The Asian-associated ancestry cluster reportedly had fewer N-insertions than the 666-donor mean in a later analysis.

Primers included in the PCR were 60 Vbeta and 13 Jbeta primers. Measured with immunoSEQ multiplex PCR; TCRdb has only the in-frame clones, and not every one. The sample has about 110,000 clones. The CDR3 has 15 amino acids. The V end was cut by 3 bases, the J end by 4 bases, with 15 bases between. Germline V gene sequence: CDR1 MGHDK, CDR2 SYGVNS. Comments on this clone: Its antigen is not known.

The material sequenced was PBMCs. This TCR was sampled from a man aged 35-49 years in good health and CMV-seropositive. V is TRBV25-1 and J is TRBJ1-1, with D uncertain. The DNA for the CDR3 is TGTGCCAGCAGTGACACGGGCACGGGGAGCACTGAAGCTTTCTTT. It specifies CASSDTGTGSTEAFF.